These T cell receptor beta chains were read from a single sample in a study of T cells in Graves' hyperthyroidism and ophthalmopathy. MiXCR, run by TCRdb on the multiplex PCR reads, gives a single entry per CDR3 protein. This sample has 530,000 or so distinct CDR3 sequences, with approximately 24% found just once. Material: blood. These receptors originate from a woman aged 30 to 39 with Graves' ophthalmopathy. Each CDR3 is given without its conserved first and last residue. Each record gives: V gene, CDR3 length, clone size, J gene, CDR3 protein. The size of a clone is reported for some rows only, either as once, few or many, or as a class for expanded clones.

TRBV7-2	10	-	TRBJ2-7	ASSLVGTEQY
TRBV6-1	11	-	TRBJ1-1	ASRSEVNTEAF
TRBV6-5	11	-	TRBJ1-5	ASSPPSGQPQH
TRBV4-1	15	many	TRBJ1-1	ASSQDHEGGLNTEAF
TRBV7-9	13	few	TRBJ2-7	ASTKNHAGAYEQY
TRBV7-8	14	many	TRBJ2-5	ASSLGPGQGSETQY
TRBV11-2	12	many	TRBJ2-5	ASSLDGSGATQY
TRBV6-2/TRBV6-3	13	-	TRBJ2-5	ASSPRVAGAETQY
TRBV12-3/TRBV12-4	11	many	TRBJ1-1	ASSTGGTTEAF
TRBV20-1	16	few	TRBJ1-5	SAIAGRQGVGSNQPQH
TRBV18	13	few	TRBJ1-1	ASSPPRGTDTEAF
TRBV5-1	14	-	TRBJ2-5	ASSPAAEGGQETQY
TRBV4-1	13	many	TRBJ2-7	ASSQDQQYSYEQY
TRBV19	13	many	TRBJ1-5	ASRILGGSNQPQH
TRBV7-3	10	-	TRBJ1-1	ASSTDGTEAF
TRBV28	15	-	TRBJ1-1	ASSTYSRFQLNTEAF
TRBV19	9	-	TRBJ1-2	ATRGRVGYT
TRBV5-1	13	many	TRBJ2-7	ASSLNGQGLDEQY
TRBV6-9	13	-	TRBJ2-7	ASRGCELVSYEQY
TRBV10-3	14	-	TRBJ2-2	ATRRAGARDTGELF
TRBV6-2/TRBV6-3	15	many	TRBJ1-5	ASSYLPGTGFNQPQH
TRBV30	12	many	TRBJ1-5	AWSVGDSGQPQH
TRBV6-5	11	many	TRBJ1-5	ASSYIGGRAQH
TRBV30	13	-	TRBJ2-6	AWSRTVSGANVLT
TRBV15	14	-	TRBJ1-3	ATSRDDWTAGNTIY
TRBV20-1	14	-	TRBJ1-1	SAVDRGRTMNTEAF
TRBV7-9	12	many	TRBJ2-7	ASSLSQETYEQY
TRBV20-1	13	-	TRBJ2-2	SARDRRLATGELF
TRBV14	11	many	TRBJ1-5	ASSPLTGGPQH
TRBV28	12	many	TRBJ2-7	ASSFSGWAYEQY
TRBV20-1	10	many	TRBJ1-1	SAGQGGTEAF
TRBV10-1	11	-	TRBJ2-2	ASADRVSGELF
TRBV5-6	13	-	TRBJ1-5	ASSAYRDSRWAQH
TRBV7-8	10	-	TRBJ2-1	ASSLGDINKG
TRBV6-5	13	few	TRBJ2-7	ASSYSDRAANEQY
TRBV19	12	many	TRBJ1-2	ASSIVGRNYGYT
TRBV7-8	11	many	TRBJ1-2	ASSLGGSHGYT
TRBV6-1	11	many	TRBJ1-2	ASSEQGVVGYT
TRBV14	13	many	TRBJ2-5	ASSQGLAGAETQY
TRBV27	13	-	TRBJ1-1	ASSLSGNVNTEAF